A selection of T cell receptor beta chains follows, all from one sample in a study of shared clonotypes between healthy human individuals. TCRdb's table, derived via immunoSEQ multiplex PCR, lists solely in-frame clones and lacks some. Found here are a few million clones, around 94% of them singletons; the top ten hold 0.14%. Sequenced material: naive CD4+ T cells sorted from blood. Source of these receptors: a man between 18 and 35 years old in good health. The CDR3 runs from the conserved cysteine through the conserved F or W. Each record gives: D gene, V gene, clone size, J gene, CDR3 DNA, CDR3 protein. The D gene is left open where the match is weak. The size field is filled for only some rows; it gives once, few, many or a size class.

-	TRBV5-6	-	TRBJ2-7	TGTGCCAGCAGCTTGGTGACCGGGTGGACTTTCGAGCAGTACTTC	CASSLVTGWTFEQYF
-	TRBV6-5	once	TRBJ2-1	TGTGCCAGCAGGACCTCATGGGAGGTCTACAATGAGCAGTTCTTC	CASRTSWEVYNEQFF
-	TRBV30	-	TRBJ1-3	TGTGCCTGGAGTGTCTTGGGGTTGAGCTCTGGAAACACCATATATTTT	CAWSVLGLSSGNTIYF
TRBD2	TRBV5-1	-	TRBJ2-1	TGCGCCAGCAGCGTCAGCGGGGTATACAATGAGCAGTTCTTC	CASSVSGVYNEQFF
-	TRBV28	-	TRBJ2-3	TGTGCCAGCAGTTCATCGGCTAGCGGCACAGATACGCAGTATTTT	CASSSSASGTDTQYF
-	TRBV5-6	-	TRBJ2-7	TGTGCCAGCAGAGCCCGGACGGGAACCTACGAGCAGTACTTC	CASRARTGTYEQYF
TRBD2	TRBV5-1	-	TRBJ2-1	TGCGCCAGCAGCTACGGACTAGCGGGTCACAATGAGCAGTTCTTC	CASSYGLAGHNEQFF
TRBD1	TRBV18	-	TRBJ1-1	TGTGCCAGCTTACGACAGGGGGGGAGCACTGAAGCTTTCTTT	CASLRQGGSTEAFF
-	TRBV10-3	-	TRBJ2-3	TGTGCCATCAGTGAGAAGGCTCTAGACACAGATACGCAGTATTTT	CAISEKALDTDTQYF
TRBD1	TRBV19	-	TRBJ2-2	TGTGCCAGTAAAAGGTCCGGACAGGGTGGGAACACCGGGGAGCTGTTTTTT	CASKRSGQGGNTGELFF
-	TRBV6-6	-	TRBJ2-2	TGTGCCAGCAGTTACCCACCGAACACCGGGGAGCTGTTTTTT	CASSYPPNTGELFF
-	TRBV4-1	-	TRBJ1-3	TGCGCCAGCAGCCAAATACCCTCTGGAAACACCATATATTTT	CASSQIPSGNTIYF
-	TRBV18	-	TRBJ2-4	TGTGCCAGCTCACCACTTTCAGGTCCGCCCAAAAACATTCAGTACTTC	CASSPLSGPPKNIQYF
TRBD1	TRBV5-1	few	TRBJ2-2	TGCGCCAGCAGCCCTATTGGACAGGGAAGTTCCGGGGAGCTGTTTTTT	CASSPIGQGSSGELFF
TRBD2	TRBV16	-	TRBJ2-5	TGTGCCAGCAGCCAATCAGCAGCGGGAAGTGAGACCCAGTACTTC	CASSQSAAGSETQYF
-	TRBV6-6	-	TRBJ2-1	TGTGCCAGCAGTGGAGGTGGACTCCTATTCTTC	CASSGGGLLFF
TRBD2	TRBV27	-	TRBJ2-7	TGTGCCAGCAGTTCGGTAGCGGGAGGGCCAACCTACGAGCAGTACTTC	CASSSVAGGPTYEQYF